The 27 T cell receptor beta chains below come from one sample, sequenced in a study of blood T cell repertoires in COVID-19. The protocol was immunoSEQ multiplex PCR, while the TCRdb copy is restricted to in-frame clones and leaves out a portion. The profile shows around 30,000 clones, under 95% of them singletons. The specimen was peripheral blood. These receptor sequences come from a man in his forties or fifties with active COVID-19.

DNA of the CDR3: TGTGCCAGCAGCCTCTGGACTAGCGGGGGGGCGGCGGGCGGGGAGCTGTTTTTT. Protein: CASSLWTSGGAAGGELFF. The rearrangement uses TRBV11-2 and TRBJ2-2, with 15 bases fitting TRBD2. The length of the CDR3 is 18 residues. After removal of 5 bases from V and 7 bases from J, the junction contained 11 bases not matched to a gene. CDR1 is SGHAT, CDR2 FQNNGV, per germline.

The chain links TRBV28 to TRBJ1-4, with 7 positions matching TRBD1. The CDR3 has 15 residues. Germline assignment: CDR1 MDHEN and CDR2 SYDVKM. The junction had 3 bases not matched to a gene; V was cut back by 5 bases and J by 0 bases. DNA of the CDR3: TGTGCCAGCAGTCAGGGGGGAGCAACTAATGAAAAACTGTTTTTT. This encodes CASSQGGATNEKLFF. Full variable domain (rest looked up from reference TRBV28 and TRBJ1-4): DVKVTQSSRYLVKRTGEKVFLECVQDMDHENMFWYRQDPGLGLRLIYFSYDVKMKEKGDIPEGYSVSREKKERFSLILESASTNQTSMYLCASSQGGATNEKLFFGSGTQLSVL.

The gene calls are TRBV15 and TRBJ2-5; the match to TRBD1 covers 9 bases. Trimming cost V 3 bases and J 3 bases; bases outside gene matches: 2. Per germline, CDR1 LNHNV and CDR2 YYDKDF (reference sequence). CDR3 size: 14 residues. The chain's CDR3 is CATSSRTGEETQYF. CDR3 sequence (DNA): TGTGCCACCAGCAGCCGGACAGGGGAAGAGACCCAGTACTTC.

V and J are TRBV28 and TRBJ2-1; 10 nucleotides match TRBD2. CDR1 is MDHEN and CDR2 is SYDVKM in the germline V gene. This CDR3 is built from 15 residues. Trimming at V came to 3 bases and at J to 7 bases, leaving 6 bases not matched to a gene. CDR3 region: CASSLLAGVVNEQFF. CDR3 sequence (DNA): TGTGCCAGCAGTTTGCTAGCGGGAGTAGTAAATGAGCAGTTCTTC.

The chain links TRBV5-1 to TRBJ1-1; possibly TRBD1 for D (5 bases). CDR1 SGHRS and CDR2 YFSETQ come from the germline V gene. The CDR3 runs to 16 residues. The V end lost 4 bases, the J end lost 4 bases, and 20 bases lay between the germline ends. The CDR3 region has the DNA TGCGCCAGCAGCCTGTGGCGGAACCCCGGGGGCACTGAAGCTTTCTTT. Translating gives CASSLWRNPGGTEAFF.

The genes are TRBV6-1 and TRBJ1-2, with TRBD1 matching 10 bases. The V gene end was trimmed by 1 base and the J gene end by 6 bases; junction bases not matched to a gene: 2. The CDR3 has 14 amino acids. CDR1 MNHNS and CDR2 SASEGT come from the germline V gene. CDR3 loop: CASSEVDRGHGYTF. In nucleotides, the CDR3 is TGTGCCAGCAGTGAAGTCGACAGGGGGCATGGCTACACCTTC.

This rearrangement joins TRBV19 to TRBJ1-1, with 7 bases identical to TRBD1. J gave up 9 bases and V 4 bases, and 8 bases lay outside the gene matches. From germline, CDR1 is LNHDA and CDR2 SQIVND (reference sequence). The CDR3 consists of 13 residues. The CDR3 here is CASSSEGQKKAFF. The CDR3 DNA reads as TGTGCCAGTAGTAGCGAGGGACAGAAAAAAGCTTTCTTT.

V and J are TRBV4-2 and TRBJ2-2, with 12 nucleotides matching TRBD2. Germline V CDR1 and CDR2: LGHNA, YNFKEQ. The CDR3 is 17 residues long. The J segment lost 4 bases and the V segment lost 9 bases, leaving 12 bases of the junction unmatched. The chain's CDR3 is CASTGSSGRGVTGELFF. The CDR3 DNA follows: TGTGCCAGTACGGGGTCTAGCGGGAGGGGGGTCACCGGGGAGCTGTTTTTT.

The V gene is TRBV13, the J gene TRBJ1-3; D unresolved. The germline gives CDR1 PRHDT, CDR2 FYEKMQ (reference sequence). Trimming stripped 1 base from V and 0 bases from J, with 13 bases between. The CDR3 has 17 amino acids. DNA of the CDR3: TGTGCCAGCAGCTTAGAAGCGACGCTGTTCTCTGGAAACACCATATATTTT. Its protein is CASSLEATLFSGNTIYF.

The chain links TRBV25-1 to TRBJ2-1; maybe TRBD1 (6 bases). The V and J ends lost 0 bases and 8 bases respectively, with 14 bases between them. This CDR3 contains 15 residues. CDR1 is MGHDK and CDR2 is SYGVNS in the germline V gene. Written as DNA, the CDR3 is TGTGCCAGCAGTGAATATAAGGGACCAGGGGATGAGCAGTTCTTC. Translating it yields CASSEYKGPGDEQFF.

The CDR3 DNA is TGTGCCAGCTCACCCGGGACAGGGGGTACAGATACGCAGTATTTT. Protein sequence: CASSPGTGGTDTQYF. The rearrangement uses TRBV18 and TRBJ2-3; 11 bases line up with TRBD1. The ends lost 3 bases at V and 3 bases at J; junction bases unmatched: 2. This CDR3 is 15 amino acids long. Germline V lookup: CDR1 KGHSH, CDR2 LQKENI.

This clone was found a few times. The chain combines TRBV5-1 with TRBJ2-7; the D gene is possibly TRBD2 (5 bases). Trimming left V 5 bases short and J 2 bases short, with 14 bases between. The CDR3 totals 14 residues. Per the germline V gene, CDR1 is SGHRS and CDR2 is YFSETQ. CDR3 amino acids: CASSGRGIAYEQYF. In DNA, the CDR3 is TGCGCCAGCAGTGGAAGAGGGATCGCCTACGAGCAGTACTTC.

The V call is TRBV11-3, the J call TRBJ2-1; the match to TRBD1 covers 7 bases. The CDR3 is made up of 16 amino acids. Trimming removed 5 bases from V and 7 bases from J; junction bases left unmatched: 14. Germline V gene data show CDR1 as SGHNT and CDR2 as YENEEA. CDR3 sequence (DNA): TGTGCCAGCAGCCTCCGGACAGGTAAGGGTAGGAATGAGCAGTTCTTC. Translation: CASSLRTGKGRNEQFF.

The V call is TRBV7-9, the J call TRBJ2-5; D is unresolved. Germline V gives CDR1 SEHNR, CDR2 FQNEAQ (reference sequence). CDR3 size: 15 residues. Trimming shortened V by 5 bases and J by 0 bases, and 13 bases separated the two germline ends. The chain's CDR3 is CASSPVGPYQETQYF. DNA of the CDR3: TGTGCCAGCAGCCCGGTTGGGCCCTACCAAGAGACCCAGTACTTC. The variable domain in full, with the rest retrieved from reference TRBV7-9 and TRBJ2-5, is DTGVSQNPRHKITKRGQNVTFRCDPISEHNRLYWYRQTLGQGPEFLTYFQNEAQLEKSRLLSDRFSAERPKGSFSTLEIQRTEQGDSAMYLCASSPVGPYQETQYFGPGTRLLVL.

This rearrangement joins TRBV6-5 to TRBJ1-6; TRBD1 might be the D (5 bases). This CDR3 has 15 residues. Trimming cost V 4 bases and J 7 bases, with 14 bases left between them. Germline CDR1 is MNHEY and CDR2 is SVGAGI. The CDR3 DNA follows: TGTGCCAGCAGTTCCGCTCGGGGGAGGAATTCACCCCTCCACTTT. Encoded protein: CASSSARGRNSPLHF.

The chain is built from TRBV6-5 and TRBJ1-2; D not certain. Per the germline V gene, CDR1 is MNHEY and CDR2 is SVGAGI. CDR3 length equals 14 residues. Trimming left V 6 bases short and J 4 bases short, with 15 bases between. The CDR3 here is CASRWPAPPYGYTF. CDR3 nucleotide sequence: TGTGCCAGCAGATGGCCCGCTCCCCCCTATGGCTACACCTTC.

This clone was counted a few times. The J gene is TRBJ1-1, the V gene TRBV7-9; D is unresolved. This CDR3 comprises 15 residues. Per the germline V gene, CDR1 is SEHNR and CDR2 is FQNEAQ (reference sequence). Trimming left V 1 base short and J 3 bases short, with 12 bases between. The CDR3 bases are TGTGCCAGCAGCTTAGAGAATTTGAGGGACACTGAAGCTTTCTTT. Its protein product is CASSLENLRDTEAFF.

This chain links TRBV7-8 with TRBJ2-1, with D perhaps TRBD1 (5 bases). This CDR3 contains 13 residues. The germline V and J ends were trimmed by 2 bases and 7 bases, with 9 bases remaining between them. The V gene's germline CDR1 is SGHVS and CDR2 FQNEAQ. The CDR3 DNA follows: TGTGCCAGCAGCTTATCAGGGTCGAATGAGCAGTTCTTC. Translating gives CASSLSGSNEQFF. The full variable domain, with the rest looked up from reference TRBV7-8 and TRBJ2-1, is GAGVSQSPRYKVAKRGQDVALRCDPISGHVSLFWYQQALGQGPEFLTYFQNEAQLDKSGLPSDRFFAERPEGSVSTLKIQRTQQEDSAVYLCASSLSGSNEQFFGPGTRLTVL.

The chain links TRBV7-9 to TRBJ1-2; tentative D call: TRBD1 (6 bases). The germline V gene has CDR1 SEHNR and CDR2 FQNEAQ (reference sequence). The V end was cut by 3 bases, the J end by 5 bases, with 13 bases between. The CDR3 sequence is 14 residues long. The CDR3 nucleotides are TGTGCCAGCAGCTTTTGGGACAACGGTTATGGCTACACCTTC. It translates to CASSFWDNGYGYTF.

CDR3 sequence reads: CASSLNLIGELFF. The DNA of the CDR3 is TGTGCCAGCAGCTTGAACCTAATTGGGGAGCTGTTTTTT. V and J are TRBV5-6 and TRBJ2-2, with no clear D. The germline V gene has CDR1 SGHDT and CDR2 YYEEEE. Trimming stripped 1 base from V and 8 bases from J, with 9 bases between. This CDR3 has 13 amino acids.

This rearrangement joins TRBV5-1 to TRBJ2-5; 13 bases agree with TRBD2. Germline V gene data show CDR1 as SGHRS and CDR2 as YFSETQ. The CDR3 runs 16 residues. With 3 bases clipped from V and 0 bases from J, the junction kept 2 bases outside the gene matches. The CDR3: CASSSGLAGNQETQYF. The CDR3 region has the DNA TGCGCCAGCAGCTCGGGACTAGCGGGGAACCAAGAGACCCAGTACTTC.

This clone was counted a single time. The CDR3 DNA reads TGTGCCAGTAGTAGCCTGGGAGGGGGATATGGCTACACCTTC. Amino acids: CASSSLGGGYGYTF. The chain carries TRBV19 and TRBJ1-2; D perhaps matches TRBD1 (6 bases). The CDR3 is 14 amino acids. Germline V CDR1 and CDR2: LNHDA, SQIVND (reference sequence). Trimming took 4 bases from V and 5 from J, leaving 14 bases between them.

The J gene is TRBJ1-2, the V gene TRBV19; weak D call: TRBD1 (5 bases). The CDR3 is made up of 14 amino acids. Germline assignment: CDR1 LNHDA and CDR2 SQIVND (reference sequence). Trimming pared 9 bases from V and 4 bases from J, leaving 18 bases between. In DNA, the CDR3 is TGTGCCAGCCGGGGGACTTCTCTCTCCTATGGCTACACCTTC. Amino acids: CASRGTSLSYGYTF.

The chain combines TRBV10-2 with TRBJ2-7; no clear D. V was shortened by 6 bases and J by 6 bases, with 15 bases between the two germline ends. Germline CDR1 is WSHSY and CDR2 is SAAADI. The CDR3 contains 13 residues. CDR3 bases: TGCGCCAGCAGACATTTGCCTGTCGTCGAGCAGTACTTC. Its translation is CASRHLPVVEQYF.

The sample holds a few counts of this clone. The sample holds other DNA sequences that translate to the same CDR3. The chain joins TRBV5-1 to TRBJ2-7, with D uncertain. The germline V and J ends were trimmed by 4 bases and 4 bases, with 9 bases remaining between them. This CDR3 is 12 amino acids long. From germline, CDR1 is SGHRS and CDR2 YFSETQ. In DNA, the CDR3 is TGCGCCAGCAGCCAGAGCAGGTACGAGCAGTACTTC. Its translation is CASSQSRYEQYF.

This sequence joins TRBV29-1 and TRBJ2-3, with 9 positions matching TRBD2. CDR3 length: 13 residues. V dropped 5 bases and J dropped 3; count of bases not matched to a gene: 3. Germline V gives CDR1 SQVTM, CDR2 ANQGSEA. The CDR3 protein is CSVTSGGTDTQYF. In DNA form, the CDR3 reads TGCAGCGTTACGAGCGGGGGGACAGATACGCAGTATTTT.

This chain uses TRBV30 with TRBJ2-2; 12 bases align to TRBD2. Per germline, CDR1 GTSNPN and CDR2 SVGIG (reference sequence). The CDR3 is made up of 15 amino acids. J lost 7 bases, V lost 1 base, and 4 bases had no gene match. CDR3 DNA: TGTGCCTGGAGTGGACTAGCGGGAGCCATCGGGGAGCTGTTTTTT. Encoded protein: CAWSGLAGAIGELFF.